Below, 3 T cell receptor beta chains from the same sample are listed, as sequenced in a study of T cell responses to AZD1222 COVID-19 vaccine. The method was immunoSEQ multiplex PCR; TCRdb's version includes in-frame clones alone and lacks a portion of them. The sample holds tens of thousands of clones, around 83% seen once. The input for sequencing was peripheral blood, taken on day 0 of AZD1222 vaccination. The receptors originated from an adult in good health.

The V gene is TRBV4-1, the J gene TRBJ1-5; D remains ambiguous. There are 15 residues in the CDR3. Germline CDR1 and CDR2: MGHRA and YSYEKL. V was pared by 4 bases and J by 1 base, with 11 bases between. CDR3 nucleotide sequence: TGCGCCAGCAGCCCCGGAGTGTGGAGCAATCAGCCCCAGCATTTT. Its translation is CASSPGVWSNQPQHF.

This chain joins TRBV29-1 and TRBJ2-6, with 10 bases that match TRBD1. V was clipped by 7 bases and J by 15 bases; unmatched bases: 6. Germline CDR1 is SQVTM and CDR2 is ANQGSEA. The CDR3 is 11 amino acids. The CDR3 bases are TGCAGCGGGGGGACAGGGGAGTCCCTGACTTTC. This translates into CSGGTGESLTF.

The rearrangement uses TRBV4-3 and TRBJ1-1, with D tentatively TRBD1 (5 bases). The CDR3 spans 13 residues. CDR1 is LGHNA, CDR2 YSLEER, per germline. V was pared by 7 bases and J by 1 base, with 10 bases between. The CDR3 DNA is TGCGCCAGCACGAGGGGCCCGAACACTGAAGCTTTCTTT. This codes for CASTRGPNTEAFF.